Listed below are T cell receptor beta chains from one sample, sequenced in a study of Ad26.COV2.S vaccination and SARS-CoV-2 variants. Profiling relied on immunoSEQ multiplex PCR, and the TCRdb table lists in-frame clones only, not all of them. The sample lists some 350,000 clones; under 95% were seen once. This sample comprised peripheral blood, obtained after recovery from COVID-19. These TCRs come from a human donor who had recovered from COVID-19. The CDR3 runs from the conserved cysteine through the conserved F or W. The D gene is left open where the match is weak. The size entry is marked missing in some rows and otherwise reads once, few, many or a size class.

CDR3aa: CASSLTGIGGSPLHF
CDR3nt: TGTGCCAGCAGCCTGACAGGGATCGGGGGTTCACCCCTCCACTTT
abundance: few
d_gene: TRBD1
v_gene: TRBV3-1/TRBV3-2
j_gene: TRBJ1-6

CDR3aa: CASSQDLSQAQYF
CDR3nt: TGCGCCAGCAGCCAAGACTTATCTCAGGCGCAGTATTTT
abundance: .
d_gene: .
v_gene: TRBV4-3
j_gene: TRBJ2-3

CDR3aa: CASTGGNQPQHF
CDR3nt: TGTGCCAGCACGGGGGGGAATCAGCCCCAGCATTTT
abundance: few
d_gene: .
v_gene: TRBV6-4
j_gene: TRBJ1-5

CDR3aa: CASSLERTPRNTEAFF
CDR3nt: TGTGCCAGCAGCTTGGAGCGGACCCCGAGGAACACTGAAGCTTTCTTT
abundance: .
d_gene: .
v_gene: TRBV5-6
j_gene: TRBJ1-1

CDR3aa: CASSYVGARNTEAFF
CDR3nt: TGTGCCAGCAGTTACGTAGGGGCGAGGAACACTGAAGCTTTCTTT
abundance: once
d_gene: .
v_gene: TRBV6-2/TRBV6-3
j_gene: TRBJ1-1

CDR3aa: CASSRQGNSPLHF
CDR3nt: TGTGCCAGCAGTAGACAGGGTAATTCACCCCTCCACTTT
abundance: .
d_gene: TRBD1
v_gene: TRBV12-3/TRBV12-4
j_gene: TRBJ1-6

CDR3aa: CASSSHIDRAYEQYF
CDR3nt: TGCGCCAGCAGCTCCCACATTGACAGGGCCTACGAGCAGTACTTC
abundance: .
d_gene: TRBD1
v_gene: TRBV5-1
j_gene: TRBJ2-7

CDR3aa: CSASWLSKGNTIYF
CDR3nt: TGCAGTGCTAGTTGGCTGTCTAAAGGAAACACCATATATTTT
abundance: .
d_gene: .
v_gene: TRBV20-1
j_gene: TRBJ1-3

CDR3aa: CASSLTRAGGAF
CDR3nt: TGTGCCAGCAGTCTTACTCGAGCGGGCGGCGCCTTC
abundance: .
d_gene: .
v_gene: TRBV6-2/TRBV6-3
j_gene: TRBJ1-2

CDR3aa: CASSQSRGRGGGYTF
CDR3nt: TGTGCCAGCAGCCAAAGCAGGGGGCGAGGTGGTGGCTACACCTTC
abundance: .
d_gene: TRBD1
v_gene: TRBV3-1/TRBV3-2
j_gene: TRBJ1-2

CDR3aa: CASSYQGAVGYGYTF
CDR3nt: TGTGCCAGCAGCTACCAGGGTGCCGTTGGGTATGGCTACACCTTC
abundance: .
d_gene: .
v_gene: TRBV5-6
j_gene: TRBJ1-2

CDR3aa: CASSEYRISGTIYF
CDR3nt: TGCGCCAGCAGTGAGTACAGGATCAGCGGCACCATATATTTT
abundance: .
d_gene: .
v_gene: TRBV10-1
j_gene: TRBJ1-3

CDR3aa: CASSSFTGLDYEQYF
CDR3nt: TGTGCCAGCAGTTCCTTTACGGGGTTAGACTACGAGCAGTACTTC
abundance: .
d_gene: .
v_gene: TRBV6-2/TRBV6-3
j_gene: TRBJ2-7

CDR3aa: CASRCEVTCTDTQYF
CDR3nt: TGTGCCAGCAGGTGTGAAGTGACATGCACAGATACGCAGTATTTT
abundance: .
d_gene: .
v_gene: TRBV6-4
j_gene: TRBJ2-3

CDR3aa: CASSSNQGASYEQYF
CDR3nt: TGTGCCAGCAGTAGTAACCAGGGGGCGAGCTACGAGCAGTACTTC
abundance: .
d_gene: TRBD1
v_gene: TRBV2
j_gene: TRBJ2-7

CDR3aa: CASSSGQLSYEQYF
CDR3nt: TGTGCCAGCAGTTCGGGACAGCTCTCCTACGAGCAGTACTTC
abundance: .
d_gene: TRBD1
v_gene: TRBV28
j_gene: TRBJ2-7

CDR3aa: CASSEALRGRAANTGELFF
CDR3nt: TGTGCCAGCAGTGAAGCGCTGAGGGGAAGGGCAGCGAACACCGGGGAGCTGTTTTTT
abundance: once
d_gene: .
v_gene: TRBV2
j_gene: TRBJ2-2

CDR3aa: CASSLDWSEAFF
CDR3nt: TGTGCCAGCAGTTTAGATTGGTCTGAAGCTTTCTTT
abundance: .
d_gene: .
v_gene: TRBV12-3/TRBV12-4
j_gene: TRBJ1-1

CDR3aa: CASSPGQFVYEQYF
CDR3nt: TGTGCCAGCAGCCCGGGACAATTCGTCTACGAGCAGTACTTC
abundance: .
d_gene: .
v_gene: TRBV7-8
j_gene: TRBJ2-7

CDR3aa: CASSREQGANTEAFF
CDR3nt: TGTGCCAGCAGCCGAGAACAGGGGGCGAACACTGAAGCTTTCTTT
abundance: few
d_gene: TRBD1
v_gene: TRBV3-1/TRBV3-2
j_gene: TRBJ1-1

CDR3aa: CASSSPTSGGATDTQYF
CDR3nt: TGTGCCAGCAGCTCGCCGACTAGCGGGGGGGCAACAGATACGCAGTATTTT
abundance: .
d_gene: TRBD2
v_gene: TRBV7-8
j_gene: TRBJ2-3

CDR3aa: CASSRGQGTNYGYTF
CDR3nt: TGCGCCAGCAGCCGGGGACAGGGAACTAACTATGGCTACACCTTC
abundance: .
d_gene: TRBD1
v_gene: TRBV5-1
j_gene: TRBJ1-2

CDR3aa: CASSQGTTGGNTIYF
CDR3nt: TGTGCCAGCAGCCAAGGGACCACAGGTGGAAACACCATATATTTT
abundance: .
d_gene: .
v_gene: TRBV4-2
j_gene: TRBJ1-3

CDR3aa: CASSSTGGAETQYF
CDR3nt: TGTGCCAGCAGCTCAACGGGGGGCGCGGAGACCCAGTACTTC
abundance: .
d_gene: .
v_gene: TRBV11-2
j_gene: TRBJ2-5

CDR3aa: CASSLRDTQGHEQYF
CDR3nt: TGTGCCAGCAGCTTAAGGGACACGCAGGGGCACGAGCAGTACTTC
abundance: .
d_gene: .
v_gene: TRBV13
j_gene: TRBJ2-7